The following is a T cell receptor (beta chain) sequence with its context. This entry is derived from a study of blood T cell dynamics during melanoma immunotherapy. TCRdb's copy holds only in-frame clones and misses some; the assay was immunoSEQ multiplex PCR. The top ten clones hold around 10% of a sample with about 10,000 clones, about 87% of them seen once. Documented time point: pre-treatment baseline. V lost 2 bases, J lost 7 bases, and 8 bases stayed unmatched. Looked up from germline, CDR1 is MDHEN and CDR2 is SYDVKM. This CDR3 region has 15 residues. Specimen: blood, collected from a patient treated with checkpoint blockade. The TCR was taken from a human donor with melanoma. V and J are TRBV28 and TRBJ2-1; 7 bases agree with TRBD2. The CDR3 DNA reads TGTGCCAGCAGTTTAAGGGGCGGGAGCCCTAATGAGCAGTTCTTC. Amino acid sequence: CASSLRGGSPNEQFF.